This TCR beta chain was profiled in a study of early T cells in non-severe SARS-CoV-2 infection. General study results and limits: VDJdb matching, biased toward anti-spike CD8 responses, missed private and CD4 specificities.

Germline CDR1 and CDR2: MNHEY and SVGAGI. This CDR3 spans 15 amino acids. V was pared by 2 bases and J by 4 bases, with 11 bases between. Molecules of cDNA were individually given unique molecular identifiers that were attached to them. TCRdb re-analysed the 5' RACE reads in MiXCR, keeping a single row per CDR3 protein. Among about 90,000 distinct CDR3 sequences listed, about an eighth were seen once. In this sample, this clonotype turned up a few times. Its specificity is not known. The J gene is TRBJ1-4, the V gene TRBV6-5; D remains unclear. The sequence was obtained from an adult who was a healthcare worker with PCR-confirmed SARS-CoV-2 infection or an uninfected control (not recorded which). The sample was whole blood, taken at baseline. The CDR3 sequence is CASSYVSGYNEKLFF. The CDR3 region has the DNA TGTGCCAGCAGTTACGTCTCGGGGTATAATGAAAAACTGTTTTTT.